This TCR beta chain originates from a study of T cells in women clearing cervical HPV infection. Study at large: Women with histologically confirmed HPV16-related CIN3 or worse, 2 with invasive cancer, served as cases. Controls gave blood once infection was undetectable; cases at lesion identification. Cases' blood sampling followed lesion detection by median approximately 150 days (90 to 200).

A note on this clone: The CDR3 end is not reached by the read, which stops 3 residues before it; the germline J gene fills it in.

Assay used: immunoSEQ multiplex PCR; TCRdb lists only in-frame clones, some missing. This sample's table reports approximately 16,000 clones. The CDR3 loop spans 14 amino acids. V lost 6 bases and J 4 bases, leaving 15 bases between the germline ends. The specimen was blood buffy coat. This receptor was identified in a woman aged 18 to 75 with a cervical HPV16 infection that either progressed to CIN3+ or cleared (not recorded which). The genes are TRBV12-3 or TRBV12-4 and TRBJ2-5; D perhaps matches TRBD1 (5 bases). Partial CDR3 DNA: TGTGCCAGCAGCGATATCCAGGGCCCAGAGACC. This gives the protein CASSDIQGPET. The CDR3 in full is CASSDIQGPETQYF.